The text below deals with one T cell receptor (beta chain). Its antigen is not yet known. No much larger clonotype is one base removed from it; base qualities were not supplied. The sample is drawn from a study of blood T cell repertoires in COVID-19 (TCRdb year 2020). For the study in its entirety: Collaborator samples came from the United States, Italy and Spain and covered acute and convalescent phases of COVID-19. The material from the prospective study consisted of cDNA or gDNA derived from T cells, B-cell-depleted T cells, or PBMCs. Deeply sampled blood TCRbeta repertoires from subjects exposed to, actively infected with, or recovered from COVID-19 were included in the dataset. The repertoires were made available in a free public database intended to serve as a resource for research on the immune response to SARS-CoV-2. Samples were obtained from the ongoing ImmuneRACE study (first 160 participants) and from about 1,300 subjects provided by 6 global collaborators. Nearly every sample came with metadata listing a de-identified subject ID, COVID-19 status, age in years and sex. Where HLA class I and class II types were available, the types were taken from metadata supplied by the sample provider, not from assay-based typing.

The germline V gene (reference sequence) provides CDR1 SGHKS and CDR2 YYEKEE. The V and J ends are trimmed by 4 bases and 2 bases, leaving 19 bases between them. Counted from cysteine to valine, this CDR3 has 16 amino acids. CDR3 DNA is the only sequence kept; it has 48 bases, read in frame from the first base. TCRbeta CDR3 regions were amplified from genomic DNA using the immunoSEQ Assay, a bias-controlled multiplex PCR. The original pipeline was this. Within the assay, amplification of reference gene primers was used to estimate how many nucleated cells each sample contained. To quantify the absolute abundance of each unique TCRbeta CDR3 rearrangement, sequence reads were collapsed and filtered. Productive Simpson clonality was computed per sample as the square root of Simpson's diversity index over productive rearrangements. Entries here come from immuneACCESS through TCRdb and include only in-frame sequences with V and J called. Some clones fail to appear in such tables; in the studies checked, an unresolved V gene covers under half of the shortfall, and the cause of the remainder is unknown. The DNA gave D and trimming, while V, J and clone size come from that table. This sample is represented by tens of thousands of clones; roughly nine tenths of them were singletons. The ten biggest clones cover around 30% of the sample.

Study-wide conclusions, independent of this receptor: Clinical and demographic metadata were provided uncurated, with the amount varying by source and participant.

Collaborating institutions collected whole blood in K2EDTA tubes following their own protocols. For TCRbeta analysis, collaborators shipped samples in one of three forms: frozen whole blood, isolated PBMCs, or DNA extracted from either of those sample types. The rearrangement combines TRBV5-5 with TRBJ2-7; too little of a D gene remains to name it. The receptor was derived from a woman older than 75 with acute or convalescent COVID-19. The sample comprised peripheral blood. The nucleotide sequence is TGTGCCAGCAGCCCAACCCTAGGCGCTAAGGCCTACGAGCAGTACGTC. This encodes CASSPTLGAKAYEQYV.